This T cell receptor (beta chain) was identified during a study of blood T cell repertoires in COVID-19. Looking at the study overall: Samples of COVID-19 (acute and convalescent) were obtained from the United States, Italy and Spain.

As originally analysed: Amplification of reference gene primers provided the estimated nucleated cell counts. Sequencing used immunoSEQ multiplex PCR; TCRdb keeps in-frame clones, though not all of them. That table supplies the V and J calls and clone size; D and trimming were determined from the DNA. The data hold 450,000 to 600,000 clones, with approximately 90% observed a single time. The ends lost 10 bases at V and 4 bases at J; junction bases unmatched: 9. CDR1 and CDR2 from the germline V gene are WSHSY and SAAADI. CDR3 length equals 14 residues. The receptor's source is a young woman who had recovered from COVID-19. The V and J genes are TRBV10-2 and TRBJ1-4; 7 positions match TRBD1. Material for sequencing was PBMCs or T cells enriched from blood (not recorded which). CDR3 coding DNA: TGCGCCACCGCCCGGGACAGTCTTAATGAAAAACTGTTTTTT. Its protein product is CATARDSLNEKLFF.